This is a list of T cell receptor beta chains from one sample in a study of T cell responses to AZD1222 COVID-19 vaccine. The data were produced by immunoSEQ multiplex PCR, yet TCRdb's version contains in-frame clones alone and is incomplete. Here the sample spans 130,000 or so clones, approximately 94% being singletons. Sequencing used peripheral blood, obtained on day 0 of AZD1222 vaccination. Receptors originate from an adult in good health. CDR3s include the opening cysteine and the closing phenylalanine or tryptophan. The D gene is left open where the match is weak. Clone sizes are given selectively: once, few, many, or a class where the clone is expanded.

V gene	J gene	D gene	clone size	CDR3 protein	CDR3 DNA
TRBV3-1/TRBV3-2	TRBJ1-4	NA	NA	CASSQDWVRNEKLFF	TGTGCCAGCAGCCAAGATTGGGTGCGGAATGAAAAACTGTTTTTT
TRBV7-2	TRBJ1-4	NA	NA	CASSLTGLNEKLFF	TGTGCCAGCAGCCTGACAGGTCTTAATGAAAAACTGTTTTTT
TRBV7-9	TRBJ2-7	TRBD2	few	CASSLARGLAGVYEQYF	TGTGCCAGCAGCTTAGCACGTGGACTAGCGGGCGTCTACGAGCAGTACTTC
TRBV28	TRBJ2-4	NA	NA	CASSLPPLATIAKNIQYF	TGTGCCAGCAGTTTACCCCCCCTAGCGACCATAGCCAAAAACATTCAGTACTTC
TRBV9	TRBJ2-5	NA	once	CASSVGITQETQYF	TGTGCCAGCAGCGTAGGAATCACCCAAGAGACCCAGTACTTC
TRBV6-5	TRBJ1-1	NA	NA	CASRRGELNTEAFF	TGTGCCAGCAGAAGGGGGGAATTGAACACTGAAGCTTTCTTT
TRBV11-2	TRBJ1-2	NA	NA	CASSQEGNYGYTF	TGTGCCAGCAGCCAGGAGGGTAACTATGGCTACACCTTC
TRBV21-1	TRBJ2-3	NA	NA	CASSKEAGRASTDTQYF	TGTGCCAGCAGCAAAGAGGCCGGGAGGGCTAGCACAGATACGCAGTATTTT
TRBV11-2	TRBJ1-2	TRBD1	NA	CASSSGQGPYYGYTF	TGTGCCAGCAGCTCAGGACAGGGCCCATACTATGGCTACACCTTC
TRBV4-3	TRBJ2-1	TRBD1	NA	CASSHQRQGQLSHEQFF	TGCGCCAGCAGCCATCAAAGACAGGGCCAGCTCTCCCATGAGCAGTTCTTC
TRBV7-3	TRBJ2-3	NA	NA	CASSPVDREGTDTQYF	TGTGCCAGCAGCCCCGTCGACAGAGAAGGCACAGATACGCAGTATTTT
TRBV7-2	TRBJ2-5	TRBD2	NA	CASSLGTSGRAAGETQYF	TGTGCCAGCAGCCTCGGGACTAGCGGGAGGGCGGCGGGGGAGACCCAGTACTTC
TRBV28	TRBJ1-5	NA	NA	CATGGNQPQHF	TGTGCCACAGGGGGCAATCAGCCCCAGCATTTT
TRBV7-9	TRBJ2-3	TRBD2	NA	CASSPGLAGESTDTQYF	TGTGCCAGCAGCCCAGGACTAGCGGGAGAAAGCACAGATACGCAGTATTTT
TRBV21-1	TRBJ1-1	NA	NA	CASRTPTGERNTEAFF	TGTGCCAGCAGAACCCCAACGGGGGAGAGGAACACTGAAGCTTTCTTT
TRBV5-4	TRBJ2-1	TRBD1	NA	CASSLGDRGRNEQFF	TGTGCCAGCAGCTTGGGGGACAGGGGGCGTAATGAGCAGTTCTTC
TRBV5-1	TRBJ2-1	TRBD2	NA	CASSSGLAGGEAYNEQFF	TGCGCCAGCAGCTCGGGACTAGCGGGAGGGGAAGCATACAATGAGCAGTTCTTC
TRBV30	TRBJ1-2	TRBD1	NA	CAWTPGGGSGYTF	TGTGCCTGGACTCCAGGGGGAGGGTCTGGCTACACCTTC
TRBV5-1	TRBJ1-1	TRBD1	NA	CASSLADRGTEAFF	TGCGCCAGCAGCTTGGCCGACAGGGGCACTGAAGCTTTCTTT
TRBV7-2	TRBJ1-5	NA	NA	CASSLLSRGVQPQHF	TGTGCCAGCAGCTTGCTGAGTCGGGGCGTTCAGCCCCAGCATTTT
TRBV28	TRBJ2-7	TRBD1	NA	CASSLLGTGDEQYF	TGTGCCAGCAGTTTATTAGGGACAGGGGACGAGCAGTACTTC
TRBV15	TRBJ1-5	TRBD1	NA	CATSSFGTANQPQHF	TGTGCCACCAGCAGCTTCGGGACAGCGAATCAGCCCCAGCATTTT
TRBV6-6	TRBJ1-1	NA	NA	CASSSGNTEAFF	TGTGCCAGCAGTTCCGGGAACACTGAAGCTTTCTTT
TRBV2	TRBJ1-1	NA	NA	CASDSQGNTEAFF	TGTGCCAGCGACTCACAGGGGAACACTGAAGCTTTCTTT
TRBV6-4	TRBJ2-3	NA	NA	CASSDRGGFTDTQYF	TGTGCCAGCAGTGACAGGGGCGGATTCACAGATACGCAGTATTTT
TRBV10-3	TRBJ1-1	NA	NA	CAISGRGATEAFF	TGTGCCATCAGTGGCCGCGGGGCCACTGAAGCTTTCTTT
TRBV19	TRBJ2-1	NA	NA	CASSIMWGAPYNEQFF	TGTGCCAGTAGTATCATGTGGGGGGCTCCCTACAATGAGCAGTTCTTC
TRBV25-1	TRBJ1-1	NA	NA	CASQGQQNTEAFF	TGTGCCAGCCAAGGACAGCAAAACACTGAAGCTTTCTTT
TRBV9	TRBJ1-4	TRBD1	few	CASSEGGGTGGSLAREKLFF	TGTGCCAGCAGCGAGGGAGGAGGGACAGGGGGAAGTTTGGCTAGAGAAAAACTGTTTTTT
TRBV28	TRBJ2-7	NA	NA	CASSLPGTLVYEQYF	TGTGCCAGCAGCCTGCCGGGGACGTTGGTCTACGAGCAGTACTTC
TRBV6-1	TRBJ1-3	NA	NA	CASSASSSRTAGNTIYF	TGTGCCAGCAGTGCCTCATCCTCCAGGACAGCAGGAAACACCATATATTTT
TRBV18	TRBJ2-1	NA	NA	CASSPEGEQFF	TGTGCCAGCTCACCTGAGGGGGAGCAGTTCTTC
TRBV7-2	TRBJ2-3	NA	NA	CASSLITVLWDTQYF	TGTGCCAGCAGCTTAATTACAGTACTGTGGGATACGCAGTATTTT
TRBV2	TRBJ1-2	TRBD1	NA	CASSEDSRGHYGYTF	TGTGCCAGCAGTGAAGATTCCAGGGGGCACTATGGCTACACCTTC
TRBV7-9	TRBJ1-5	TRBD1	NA	CASSLGTGGFNQPQHF	TGTGCCAGCAGCTTAGGGACAGGGGGCTTCAATCAGCCCCAGCATTTT
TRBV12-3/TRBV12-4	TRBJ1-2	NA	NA	CASRAGAGYTF	TGTGCCAGCCGGGCGGGCGCAGGATACACCTTC
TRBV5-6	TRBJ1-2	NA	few	CASSSLWAYGYTF	TGTGCCAGCAGCTCTTTGTGGGCCTATGGCTACACCTTC
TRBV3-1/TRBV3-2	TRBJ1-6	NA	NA	CASSQERLTPYNSPLHF	TGTGCCAGCAGCCAAGAGCGCCTAACACCCTATAATTCACCCCTCCACTTT
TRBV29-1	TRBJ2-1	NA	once	CSVEGLIDEQFF	TGCAGCGTTGAGGGGTTGATAGATGAGCAGTTCTTC
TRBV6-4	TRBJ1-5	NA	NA	CASSDEGMGTQPQHF	TGTGCCAGCAGTGACGAAGGAATGGGGACTCAGCCCCAGCATTTT
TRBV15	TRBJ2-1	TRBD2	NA	CATSRGGSSYNEQFF	TGTGCCACCAGCAGGGGGGGGAGCTCCTACAATGAGCAGTTCTTC
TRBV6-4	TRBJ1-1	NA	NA	CVSSAAGNTEAFF	TGTGTCAGCAGTGCTGCGGGGAACACTGAAGCTTTCTTT
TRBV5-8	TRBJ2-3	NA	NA	CASSLRLTDTQYF	TGTGCCAGCAGCTTACGACTCACAGATACGCAGTATTTT
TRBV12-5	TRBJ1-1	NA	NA	CASGRTTDTEAFF	TGTGCTAGTGGGAGGACGACGGACACTGAAGCTTTCTTT
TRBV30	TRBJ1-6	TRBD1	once	CAWRRVRGDSPLHF	TGTGCCTGGAGGAGAGTCAGGGGGGATTCACCCCTCCACTTT